This record looks at one T cell receptor beta chain sequence and its context. Original data processing: Amplification of reference gene primers provided the estimated nucleated cell counts. This table comes from immunoSEQ multiplex PCR, and its TCRdb copy is limited to in-frame clones, with some not included. Clonal size and the V and J genes are those of that table, whereas D and trimming came from the DNA. This repertoire shows about 65,000 clones, 83% found once; its top ten account for approximately 10%. The sample is drawn from a study of blood T cell repertoires in COVID-19. Study summary: The United States, Italy and Spain provided the acute and convalescent COVID-19 samples. In each case, the material was cDNA or gDNA derived from T cells, B-cell-depleted T cells, or PBMCs.

The V and J ends lost 5 bases and 6 bases, in that order; junction bases with no gene match: 13. The germline V gene encodes CDR1 LGHDT and CDR2 YNNKEL (reference sequence). This CDR3 is built from 15 residues. Seattle enrolled patients during active infection and tracked them longitudinally. The sample consisted of peripheral blood. This rearrangement joins TRBV3-1 (or the pseudogene TRBV3-2) to TRBJ2-7; 7 nucleotides align to TRBD2. The source is a man aged 50 to 59 with COVID-19, enrolled during active disease. CDR3 region: CASSTRGSTASEQYF. The CDR3 region has the DNA TGTGCCAGCAGCACTCGCGGGAGTACGGCCTCCGAGCAGTACTTC.